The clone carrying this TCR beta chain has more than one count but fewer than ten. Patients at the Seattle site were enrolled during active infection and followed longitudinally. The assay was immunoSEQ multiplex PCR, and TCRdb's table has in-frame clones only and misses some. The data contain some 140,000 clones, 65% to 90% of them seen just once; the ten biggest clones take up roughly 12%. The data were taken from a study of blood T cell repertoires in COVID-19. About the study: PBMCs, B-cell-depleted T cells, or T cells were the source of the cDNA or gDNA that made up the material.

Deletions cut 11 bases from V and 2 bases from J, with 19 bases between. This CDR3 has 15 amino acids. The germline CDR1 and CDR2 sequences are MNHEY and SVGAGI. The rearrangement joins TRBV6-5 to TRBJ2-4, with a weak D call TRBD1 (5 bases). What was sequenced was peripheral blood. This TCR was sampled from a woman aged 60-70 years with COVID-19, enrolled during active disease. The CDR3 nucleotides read TGTGCCGCTATGGGGCCTTGGCCACCCAAAAACATTCAGTACTTC. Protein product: CAAMGPWPPKNIQYF.